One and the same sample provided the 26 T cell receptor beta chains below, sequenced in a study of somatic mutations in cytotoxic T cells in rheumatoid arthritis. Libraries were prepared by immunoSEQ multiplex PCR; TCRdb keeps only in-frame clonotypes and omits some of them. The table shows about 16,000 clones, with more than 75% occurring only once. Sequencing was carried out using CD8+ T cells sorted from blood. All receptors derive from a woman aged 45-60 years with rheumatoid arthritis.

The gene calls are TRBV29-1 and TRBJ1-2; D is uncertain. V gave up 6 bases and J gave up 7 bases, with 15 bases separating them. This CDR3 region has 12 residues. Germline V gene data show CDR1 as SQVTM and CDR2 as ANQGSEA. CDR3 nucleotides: TGCAGCGTGCCGGGCCTCTTAGGTGGCTACACCTTC. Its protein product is CSVPGLLGGYTF.

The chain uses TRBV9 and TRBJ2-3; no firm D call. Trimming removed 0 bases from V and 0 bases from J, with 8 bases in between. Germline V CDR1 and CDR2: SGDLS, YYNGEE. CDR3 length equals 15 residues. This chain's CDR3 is CASSVAPASTDTQYF. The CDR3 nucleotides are TGTGCCAGCAGCGTAGCTCCAGCTAGCACAGATACGCAGTATTTT.

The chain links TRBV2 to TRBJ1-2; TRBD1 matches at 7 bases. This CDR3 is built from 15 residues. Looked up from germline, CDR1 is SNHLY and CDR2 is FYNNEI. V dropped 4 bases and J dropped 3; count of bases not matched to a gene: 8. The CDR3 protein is CASSAPGQIYYGYTF. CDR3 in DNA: TGTGCCAGCAGTGCCCCGGGACAGATCTACTATGGCTACACCTTC.

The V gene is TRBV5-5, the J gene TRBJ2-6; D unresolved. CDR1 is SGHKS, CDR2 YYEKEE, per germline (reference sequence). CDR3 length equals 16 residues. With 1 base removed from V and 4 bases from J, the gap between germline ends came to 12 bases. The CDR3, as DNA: TGTGCCAGCAGCTTGCCCGAATCTCTGGGGGCCAACGTCCTGACTTTC. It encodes CASSLPESLGANVLTF.

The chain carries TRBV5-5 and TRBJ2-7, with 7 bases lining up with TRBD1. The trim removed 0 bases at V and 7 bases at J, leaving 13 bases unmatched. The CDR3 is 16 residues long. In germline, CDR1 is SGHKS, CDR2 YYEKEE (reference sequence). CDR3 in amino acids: CASSLDLTGIGSEQYF. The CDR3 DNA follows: TGTGCCAGCAGCTTGGATTTGACAGGGATAGGGTCTGAGCAGTACTTC.

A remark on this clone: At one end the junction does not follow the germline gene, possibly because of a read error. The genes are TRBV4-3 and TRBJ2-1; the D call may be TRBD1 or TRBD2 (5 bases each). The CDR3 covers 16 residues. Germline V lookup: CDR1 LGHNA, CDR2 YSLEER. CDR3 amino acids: CASSQTPMRGDNEQFF. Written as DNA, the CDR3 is TGCGCCAGCAGCCAGACCCCGATGAGGGGAGACAACGAGCAGTTCTTC.

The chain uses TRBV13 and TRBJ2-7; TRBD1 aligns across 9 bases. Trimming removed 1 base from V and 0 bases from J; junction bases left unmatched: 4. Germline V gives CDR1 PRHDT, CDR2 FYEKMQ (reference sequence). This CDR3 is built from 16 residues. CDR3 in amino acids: CASSLDRQGDSYEQYF. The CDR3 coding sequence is TGTGCCAGCAGCTTAGACCGACAGGGGGACTCCTACGAGCAGTACTTC.

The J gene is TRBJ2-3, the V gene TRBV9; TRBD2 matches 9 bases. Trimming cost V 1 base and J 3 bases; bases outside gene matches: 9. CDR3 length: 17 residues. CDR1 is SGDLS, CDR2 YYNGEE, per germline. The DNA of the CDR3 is TGTGCCAGCAGCGTATTTGCGGGAGGGCCGGATACAGATACGCAGTATTTT. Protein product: CASSVFAGGPDTDTQYF.

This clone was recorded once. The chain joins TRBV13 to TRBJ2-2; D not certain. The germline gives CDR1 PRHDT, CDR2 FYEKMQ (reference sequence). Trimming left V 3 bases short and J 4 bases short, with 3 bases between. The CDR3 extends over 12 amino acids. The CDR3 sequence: CASSLSTGELFF. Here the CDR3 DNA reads TGTGCCAGCAGCTTGTCCACCGGGGAGCTGTTTTTT.

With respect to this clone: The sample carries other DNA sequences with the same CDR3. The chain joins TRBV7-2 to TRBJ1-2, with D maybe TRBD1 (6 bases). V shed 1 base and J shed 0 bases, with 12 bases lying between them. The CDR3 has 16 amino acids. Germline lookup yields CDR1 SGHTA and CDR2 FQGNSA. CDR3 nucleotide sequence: TGTGCCAGCAGCTTAGAAGGGGGGAGAACTAACTATGGCTACACCTTC. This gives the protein CASSLEGGRTNYGYTF.

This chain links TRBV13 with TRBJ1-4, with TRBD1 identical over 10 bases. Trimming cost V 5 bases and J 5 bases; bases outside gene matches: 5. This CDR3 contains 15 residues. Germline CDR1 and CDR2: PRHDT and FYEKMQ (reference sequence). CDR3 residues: CASSPRDRGNEKLFF. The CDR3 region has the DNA TGTGCCAGCAGCCCCCGGGACAGGGGAAATGAAAAACTGTTTTTT.

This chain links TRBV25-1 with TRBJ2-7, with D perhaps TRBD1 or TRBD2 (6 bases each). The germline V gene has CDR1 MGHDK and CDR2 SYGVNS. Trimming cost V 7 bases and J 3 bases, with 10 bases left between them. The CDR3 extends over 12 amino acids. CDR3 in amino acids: CASNGGIYEQYF. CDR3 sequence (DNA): TGTGCCAGCAACGGGGGCATCTACGAGCAGTACTTC.

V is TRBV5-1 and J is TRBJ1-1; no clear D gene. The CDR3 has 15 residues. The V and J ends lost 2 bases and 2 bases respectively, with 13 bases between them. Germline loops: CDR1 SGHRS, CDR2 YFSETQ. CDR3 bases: TGCGCCAGCAGCTTATTTGGCGAATTTAACACTGAAGCTTTCTTT. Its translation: CASSLFGEFNTEAFF.

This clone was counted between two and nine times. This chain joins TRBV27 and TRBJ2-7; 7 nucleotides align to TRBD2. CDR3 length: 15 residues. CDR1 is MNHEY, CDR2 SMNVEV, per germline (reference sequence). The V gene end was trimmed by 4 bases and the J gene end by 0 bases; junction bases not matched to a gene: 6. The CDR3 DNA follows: TGTGCCAGCAGTTACACTAGCGCTAGCTCCTACGAGCAGTACTTC. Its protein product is CASSYTSASSYEQYF.

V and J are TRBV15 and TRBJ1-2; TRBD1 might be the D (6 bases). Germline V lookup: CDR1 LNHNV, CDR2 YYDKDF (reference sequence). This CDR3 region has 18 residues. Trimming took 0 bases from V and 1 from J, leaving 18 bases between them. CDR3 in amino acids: CATSRDGETGNVNYGYTF. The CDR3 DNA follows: TGTGCCACCAGCAGAGACGGCGAAACAGGGAATGTTAACTATGGCTACACCTTC.

The CDR3 sequence is CASTVRVDGYTF. The CDR3 bases are TGTGCCAGCACGGTGAGGGTGGATGGCTACACCTTC. The rearrangement links TRBV2 to TRBJ1-2; no firm D call. This CDR3 is 12 amino acids long. V was pared by 7 bases and J by 6 bases, with 12 bases between. The germline CDR1 and CDR2 sequences are SNHLY and FYNNEI.

The CDR3 DNA reads as TGTGCCAGCAGCGAAGTCTGGGACGAGACCCAGTACTTC. This codes for CASSEVWDETQYF. V usage is TRBV11-2 and J usage is TRBJ2-5, with D perhaps being TRBD1 or TRBD2 (5 bases each). The V gene lost 5 bases and the J gene lost 5 bases, with 12 bases spanning the gap. There are 13 residues in the CDR3. Germline V lookup: CDR1 SGHAT, CDR2 FQNNGV.

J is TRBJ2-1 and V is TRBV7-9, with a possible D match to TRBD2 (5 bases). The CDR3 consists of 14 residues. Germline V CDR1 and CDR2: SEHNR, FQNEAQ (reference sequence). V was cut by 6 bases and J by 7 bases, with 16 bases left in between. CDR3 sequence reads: CASRPGLPNNEQFF. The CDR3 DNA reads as TGTGCCAGCAGGCCTGGACTGCCCAATAATGAGCAGTTCTTC.

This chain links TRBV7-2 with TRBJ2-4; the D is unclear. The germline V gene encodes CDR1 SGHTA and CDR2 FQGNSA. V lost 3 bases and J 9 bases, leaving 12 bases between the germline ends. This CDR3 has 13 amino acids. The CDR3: CASSFVDTGIQYF. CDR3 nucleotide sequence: TGTGCCAGCAGCTTTGTTGATACTGGCATTCAGTACTTC.

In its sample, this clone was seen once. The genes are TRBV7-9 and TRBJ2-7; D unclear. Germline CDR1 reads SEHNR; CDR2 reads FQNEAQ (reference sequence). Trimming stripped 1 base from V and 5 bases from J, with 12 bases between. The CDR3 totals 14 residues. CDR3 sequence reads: CASSLEGWFDEQYF. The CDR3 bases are TGTGCCAGCAGCTTAGAAGGGTGGTTTGACGAGCAGTACTTC.

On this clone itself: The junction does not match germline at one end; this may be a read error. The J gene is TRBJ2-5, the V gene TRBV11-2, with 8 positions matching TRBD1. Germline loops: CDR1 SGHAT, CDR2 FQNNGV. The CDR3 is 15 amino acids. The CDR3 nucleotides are TGTGCCAGTAGCTCCGAGGACAGGGAGCTAGAGACCCAGTACTTC. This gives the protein CASSSEDRELETQYF.

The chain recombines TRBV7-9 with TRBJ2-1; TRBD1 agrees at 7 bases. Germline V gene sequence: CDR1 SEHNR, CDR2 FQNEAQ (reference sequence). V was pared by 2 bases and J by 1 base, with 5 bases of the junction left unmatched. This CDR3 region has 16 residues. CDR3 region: CASSLKGTASYNEQFF. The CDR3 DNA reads TGTGCCAGCAGCTTAAAAGGGACAGCGTCCTACAATGAGCAGTTCTTC. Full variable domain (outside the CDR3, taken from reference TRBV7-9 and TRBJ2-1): DTGVSQNPRHKITKRGQNVTFRCDPISEHNRLYWYRQTLGQGPEFLTYFQNEAQLEKSRLLSDRFSAERPKGSFSTLEIQRTEQGDSAMYLCASSLKGTASYNEQFFGPGTRLTVL.

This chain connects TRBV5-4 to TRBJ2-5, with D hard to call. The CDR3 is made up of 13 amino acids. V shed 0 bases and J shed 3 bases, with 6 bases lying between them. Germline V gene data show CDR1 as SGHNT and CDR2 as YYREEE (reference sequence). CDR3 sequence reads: CASSLEAEETQYF. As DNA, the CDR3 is TGTGCCAGCAGCTTGGAGGCAGAAGAGACCCAGTACTTC.

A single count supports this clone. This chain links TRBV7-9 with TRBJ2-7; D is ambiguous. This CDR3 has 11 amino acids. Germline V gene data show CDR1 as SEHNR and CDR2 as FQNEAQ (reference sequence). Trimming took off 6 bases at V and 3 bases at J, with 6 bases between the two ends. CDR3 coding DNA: TGTGCCAGCAGTAACAACTACGAGCAGTACTTC. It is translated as CASSNNYEQYF. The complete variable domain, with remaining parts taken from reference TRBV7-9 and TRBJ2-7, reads DTGVSQNPRHKITKRGQNVTFRCDPISEHNRLYWYRQTLGQGPEFLTYFQNEAQLEKSRLLSDRFSAERPKGSFSTLEIQRTEQGDSAMYLCASSNNYEQYFGPGTRLTVT.

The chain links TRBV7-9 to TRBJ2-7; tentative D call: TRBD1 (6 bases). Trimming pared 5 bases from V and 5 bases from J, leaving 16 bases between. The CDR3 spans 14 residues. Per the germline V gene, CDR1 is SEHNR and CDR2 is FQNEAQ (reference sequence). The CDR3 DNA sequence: TGTGCCAGCAGCCTCCAGGGGTCCATCCACGAGCAGTACTTC. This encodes CASSLQGSIHEQYF.

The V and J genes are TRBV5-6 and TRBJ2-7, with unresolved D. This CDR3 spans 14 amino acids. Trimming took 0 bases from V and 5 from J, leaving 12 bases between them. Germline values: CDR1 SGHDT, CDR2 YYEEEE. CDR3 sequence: CASSLADPGHEQYF. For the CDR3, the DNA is TGTGCCAGCAGCTTGGCGGACCCCGGACACGAGCAGTACTTC.